This T cell receptor (beta chain) was captured in a study of blood T cell repertoires in COVID-19. The data were produced by immunoSEQ multiplex PCR, yet TCRdb's version contains in-frame clones alone and is incomplete. The sample has over 200,000 clones, around nine tenths seen once. This clone was counted once. The CDR3 totals 17 residues. After removal of 0 bases from V and 0 bases from J, the junction contained 5 bases not matched to a gene. CDR1 is SGHVS and CDR2 is FQNEAQ in the germline V gene. Sequencing input: peripheral blood. The receptor was derived from a man aged 55 to 70 who had recovered from COVID-19. The rearrangement links TRBV7-8 to TRBJ1-5; 7 bases are a match to TRBD1. The DNA of the CDR3 is TGTGCCAGCAGCTTAGCGCCAGGACAGGTTAGCAATCAGCCCCAGCATTTT. It codes for CASSLAPGQVSNQPQHF.